A single sample is the source of the 28 T cell receptor beta chains below, sequenced in a study of T cell changes during pregnancy in multiple sclerosis. The method was immunoSEQ multiplex PCR; TCRdb's version includes in-frame clones alone and lacks a portion of them. Of about 49,000 clones listed, around 93% are singletons. Here the sequenced sample was CD8+ T cells from peripheral blood mononuclear cells, taken in the first trimester of pregnancy. Source of these receptors: a female donor with multiple sclerosis, enrolled in a pregnancy study.

The rearrangement joins TRBV5-1 to TRBJ2-1; 7 bases are shared with TRBD2. The germline gives CDR1 SGHRS, CDR2 YFSETQ. Unmatched junction bases numbered 6, after V lost 0 bases and J lost 0 bases. CDR3 length: 17 residues. In DNA, the CDR3 is TGCGCCAGCAGCTTGGTACTAGCGATTAACTCCTACAATGAGCAGTTCTTC. The encoded protein is CASSLVLAINSYNEQFF.

V is TRBV5-5 and J is TRBJ1-2; the D gene is possibly TRBD1 (5 bases). The CDR3 has 13 residues. V was shortened by 4 bases and J by 6 bases, with 13 bases between the two germline ends. CDR1 SGHKS and CDR2 YYEKEE come from the germline V gene (reference sequence). The CDR3 region is CASSPSRDHGYTF. The DNA of the CDR3 is TGTGCCAGCAGCCCCTCCAGGGATCATGGCTACACCTTC.

This clone was counted once. The rearrangement joins TRBV18 to TRBJ2-7; D call uncertain. The V gene lost 0 bases and the J gene lost 5 bases, with 8 bases spanning the gap. The CDR3 length is 13 residues. Germline CDR1 KGHSH, CDR2 LQKENI. CDR3 loop: CASSPPMQDEQYF. The CDR3 region has the DNA TGTGCCAGCTCACCACCGATGCAGGACGAGCAGTACTTC.

The V call is TRBV10-3, the J call TRBJ2-7; 9 nucleotides agree with TRBD1. From germline, CDR1 is ENHRY and CDR2 SYGVKD. CDR3 size: 14 residues. Trimming removed 5 bases from V and 4 bases from J; junction bases left unmatched: 6. The CDR3 region has the DNA TGTGCCATCAGTTCCGGGACAGGGTTGTACGAGCAGTACTTC. It specifies CAISSGTGLYEQYF.

The chain carries TRBV5-1 and TRBJ2-7; no clear D gene. V dropped 0 bases and J dropped 6 bases, with 28 bases sitting between them. CDR3 length equals 19 residues. Germline CDR1 SGHRS, CDR2 YFSETQ. In DNA, the CDR3 is TGCGCCAGCAGCTTGGGCGGAGCCCCTTACGTCTCGGATATTGGCGAGCAGTACTTC. Its translation is CASSLGGAPYVSDIGEQYF.

The V call is TRBV4-1, the J call TRBJ2-5; 9 bases are shared with TRBD1. V shed 5 bases and J 4 bases; nucleotides not matched to a gene: 5. The CDR3 runs 14 residues. Germline CDR1 reads MGHRA; CDR2 reads YSYEKL. The chain's CDR3 is CASSSGTGLETQYF. The CDR3 region has the DNA TGCGCCAGCAGCTCAGGGACAGGGTTAGAGACCCAGTACTTC.

V gene TRBV25-1 combines with J gene TRBJ2-3; 10 nucleotides match TRBD2. Germline CDR1 is MGHDK and CDR2 is SYGVNS. Germline trimming cut 1 base from V and 4 bases from J; bases unmatched to any gene: 5. The CDR3 totals 16 residues. Here the CDR3 reads CASSEWASGSADTQYF. The CDR3 DNA is TGTGCCAGCAGTGAATGGGCTAGCGGGAGTGCAGATACGCAGTATTTT.

V gene TRBV7-9 combines with J gene TRBJ1-4; no firm D call. This CDR3 contains 16 residues. V lost 1 base to trimming and J lost 0 bases, with 9 bases between them. Germline CDR1 and CDR2: SEHNR and FQNEAQ (reference sequence). Here the CDR3 reads CASSLDGRATNEKLFF. CDR3 bases: TGTGCCAGCAGCTTAGACGGGCGGGCAACTAATGAAAAACTGTTTTTT. The entire variable domain, with the rest obtained from reference TRBV7-9 and TRBJ1-4, is as follows: DTGVSQNPRHKITKRGQNVTFRCDPISEHNRLYWYRQTLGQGPEFLTYFQNEAQLEKSRLLSDRFSAERPKGSFSTLEIQRTEQGDSAMYLCASSLDGRATNEKLFFGSGTQLSVL.

The V gene is TRBV30, the J gene TRBJ1-2; D unclear. CDR3 length: 12 amino acids. V lost 0 bases and J 4 bases, leaving 6 bases between the germline ends. The germline CDR1 and CDR2 sequences are GTSNPN and SVGIG (reference sequence). The CDR3 reads CAWSVLFYGYTF. Written as DNA, the CDR3 is TGTGCCTGGAGTGTACTATTCTATGGCTACACCTTC.

The chain employs TRBV7-8 and TRBJ1-2; 10 nucleotides match TRBD1. Germline CDR1 and CDR2: SGHVS and FQNEAQ. The J segment lost 4 bases and the V segment lost 4 bases, leaving 9 bases of the junction unmatched. CDR3 size: 16 residues. In nucleotides, the CDR3 is TGTGCCAGCAGCTCTACCGGGACAGGGGACGGCTATGGCTACACCTTC. The encoded protein is CASSSTGTGDGYGYTF.

V and J are TRBV4-2 and TRBJ2-7; TRBD2 is a possible D gene (6 bases). This CDR3 is built from 16 residues. The germline V and J ends were trimmed by 0 bases and 2 bases, with 14 bases remaining between them. In germline, CDR1 is LGHNA, CDR2 YNFKEQ. This CDR3 is CASSQEGGDSTYEQYF. The CDR3 DNA reads TGTGCCAGCAGCCAAGAGGGTGGGGACTCTACCTACGAGCAGTACTTC.

The chain couples TRBV15 to TRBJ2-1, with D unresolved. Trimming stripped 1 base from V and 12 bases from J, with 13 bases between. Germline assignment: CDR1 LNHNV and CDR2 YYDKDF (reference sequence). The CDR3 covers 13 residues. CDR3 region: CATSRADRRGQFF. As DNA, the CDR3 is TGTGCCACCAGCAGAGCGGATAGGAGAGGGCAGTTCTTC.

This clone showed up just a few times. J is TRBJ2-7 and V is TRBV6-5, with D possibly matching TRBD1 (6 bases). Germline V gene lookup returns CDR1 MNHEY and CDR2 SVGAGI. This CDR3 comprises 14 residues. V lost 6 bases, J lost 1 base, and 13 bases lay in between. CDR3 residues: CASRPLGQSYEQYF. In nucleotides, the CDR3 is TGTGCCAGCAGACCACTCGGACAGTCCTACGAGCAGTACTTC.

The V call is TRBV19, the J call TRBJ1-1, with TRBD1 matching over 7 bases. Germline lookup yields CDR1 LNHDA and CDR2 SQIVND (reference sequence). This CDR3 has 14 residues. The V segment lost 4 bases and the J segment 5 bases; nucleotides outside the gene matches: 7. Here the CDR3 DNA reads TGTGCCAGTAGTACCAGACAGGGTGGAACTGAAGCTTTCTTT. This translates into CASSTRQGGTEAFF.

As DNA, the CDR3 is TGTGCCAGCAGCCCACCGGGACACGTAAACACCATATATTTT. Protein sequence: CASSPPGHVNTIYF. The genes are TRBV14 and TRBJ1-3; possible D gene TRBD1, 6 bases. The CDR3 totals 14 residues. V lost 4 bases and J 6 bases, leaving 13 bases between the germline ends. Germline V gene lookup returns CDR1 SGHDN and CDR2 FVKESK. Looking up the rest from reference TRBV14 and TRBJ1-3 gives the full variable domain: EAGVTQFPSHSVIEKGQTVTLRCDPISGHDNLYWYRRVMGKEIKFLLHFVKESKQDESGMPNNRFLAERTGGTYSTLKVQPAELEDSGVYFCASSPPGHVNTIYFGEGSWLTVV.

The rearrangement joins TRBV6-6 to TRBJ1-5; TRBD1 agrees at 8 bases. J was trimmed by 11 bases and V by 0 bases; bases with no gene match: 6. CDR1 and CDR2 (germline): MNHNY, SVGAGI (reference sequence). The CDR3 has 14 residues. CDR3 nucleotides: TGTGCCAGCAGTTACTCGGGACAGGCAGAGGCCCAGCATTTT. Encoded protein: CASSYSGQAEAQHF.

The chain links TRBV7-6 to TRBJ2-5; no clear D. The V gene's germline CDR1 is SGHVS and CDR2 FNYEAQ. V lost 1 base to trimming and J lost 1 base, with 10 bases between them. The CDR3 sequence is 15 residues long. The CDR3 DNA reads as TGTGCCAGCAGCTTAGGAGGCAGCCGCCAAGAGACCCAGTACTTC. Its translation: CASSLGGSRQETQYF.

This sequence joins TRBV27 and TRBJ2-7; 9 nucleotides match TRBD1. CDR3 length: 14 residues. V shed 4 bases and J 4 bases; nucleotides not matched to a gene: 5. Per germline, CDR1 MNHEY and CDR2 SMNVEV (reference sequence). The CDR3 here is CASSSTTGGYEQYF. The CDR3, as DNA: TGTGCCAGCAGTTCAACGACAGGGGGGTACGAGCAGTACTTC.

Concerning this clone: Germline is not matched at one junction end, which may reflect a read error. This chain uses TRBV27 with TRBJ2-7, with D perhaps matching TRBD2 (6 bases). This CDR3 region has 13 residues. Germline CDR1 reads MNHEY; CDR2 reads SMNVEV (reference sequence). CDR3 nucleotides: TGTGCCTGCAGGGCGGGAAGCTCCTACGAGCAGTACTTC. Translation: CACRAGSSYEQYF.

The chain links TRBV19 to TRBJ2-3; the D is unclear. Trimming stripped 6 bases from V and 2 bases from J, with 6 bases between. Germline V CDR1 and CDR2: LNHDA, SQIVND (reference sequence). This CDR3 is 12 amino acids long. The CDR3 DNA is TGTGCCAGTAGCCTTTACACAGATACGCAGTATTTT. Translated: CASSLYTDTQYF.

The V gene is TRBV4-2, the J gene TRBJ1-1; D unresolved. The germline V and J ends were trimmed by 0 bases and 4 bases, with 6 bases remaining between them. The CDR3 contains 13 residues. Germline V gene data show CDR1 as LGHNA and CDR2 as YNFKEQ. The CDR3: CASSQEGVTEAFF. The CDR3 coding sequence is TGTGCCAGCAGCCAAGAAGGAGTCACTGAAGCTTTCTTT.

The rearrangement uses TRBV6-5 and TRBJ2-1, with D perhaps TRBD1 (5 bases). This CDR3 has 14 residues. From germline, CDR1 is MNHEY and CDR2 SVGAGI. The V end was cut by 0 bases, the J end by 6 bases, with 9 bases between. As DNA, the CDR3 is TGTGCCAGCAGTTACTCGAAGGGGCTCAATGAGCAGTTCTTC. Its protein is CASSYSKGLNEQFF.

CDR3 coding DNA: TGTGCCAGCAGCGACCAGGGGATAGTCTACGAGCAGTACTTC. It translates to CASSDQGIVYEQYF. The rearrangement links TRBV7-2 to TRBJ2-7; tentative D call: TRBD1 (6 bases). Trimming left V 5 bases short and J 3 bases short, with 14 bases between. CDR3 length equals 14 residues. Germline assignment: CDR1 SGHTA and CDR2 FQGNSA.

The chain is built from TRBV5-1 and TRBJ2-3; the D is unclear. The length of the CDR3 is 14 residues. V lost 0 bases to trimming and J lost 4 bases, with 9 bases between them. Per the germline V gene, CDR1 is SGHRS and CDR2 is YFSETQ. The CDR3 here is CASSLVQAADTQYF. Written as DNA, the CDR3 is TGCGCCAGCAGCTTGGTTCAGGCAGCAGATACGCAGTATTTT.

J is TRBJ2-7 and V is TRBV5-8, with no clear D. Per the germline V gene, CDR1 is SGHTS and CDR2 is YDEGEE. The ends were cut back, 5 bases at V and 2 bases at J, with 8 bases in the middle. The CDR3 is made up of 12 amino acids. This chain's CDR3 is CASRAETYEQYF. CDR3 nucleotide sequence: TGTGCCAGCAGGGCGGAAACCTACGAGCAGTACTTC.

Only one count was recorded for this clone. The chain joins TRBV19 to TRBJ2-1, with D perhaps TRBD2 (5 bases). The CDR3 spans 14 residues. Germline V gene lookup returns CDR1 LNHDA and CDR2 SQIVND (reference sequence). Trimming removed 6 bases at V and 4 bases at J, with 13 bases between. CDR3 coding DNA: TGTGCCAGTAGCGTCTCGGGCGGGTACAATGAGCAGTTCTTC. Translation: CASSVSGGYNEQFF.

There are a few counts of this clone. The V call is TRBV15, the J call TRBJ2-6, with 9 bases identical to TRBD2. The germline CDR1 and CDR2 sequences are LNHNV and YYDKDF (reference sequence). This CDR3 has 16 residues. The V and J ends lost 3 bases and 0 bases, in that order; junction bases with no gene match: 0. The CDR3 sequence is CATSRTSGSGANVLTF. The CDR3 DNA is TGTGCCACCAGCAGGACTAGCGGCTCTGGGGCCAACGTCCTGACTTTC.

The chain is built from TRBV4-1 and TRBJ2-3, with 8 bases that match TRBD1. V lost 3 bases, J lost 0 bases, and 2 bases stayed unmatched. There are 15 residues in the CDR3. Germline loops: CDR1 MGHRA, CDR2 YSYEKL. In nucleotides, the CDR3 is TGCGCCAGCAGCCATCAGGGGGCAAGCACAGATACGCAGTATTTT. This encodes CASSHQGASTDTQYF.